This T cell receptor (beta chain) emerged from a study of OX40 agonist ivuxolimab in advanced cancers. Study-wide context: In this trial design, patients received ivuxolimab intravenously at 0.01 to 10 mg/kg every 2 weeks. Participants could have had prior anti-PD-1, anti-PD-L1 or anti-CTLA-4 therapy, and about 37% had some. Each dose-escalation patient presented with hepatocellular carcinoma, melanoma, renal cell or head and neck cancer. General study results and limits: On average, CD8+ T cells had more expanded clones than CD4+.

The CDR3 is 14 amino acids. Germline CDR1 KGHSH, CDR2 LQKENI. This clone was seen just once. Its antigen is currently unknown. The junction differs from germline at one of its ends, possibly a read error. Some clones are missing from TCRdb's copy, which holds only in-frame ones; the method was immunoSEQ multiplex PCR. Seen here are tens of thousands of clones, about 91% observed once, and the top ten hold 0.45% to 0.6%. The TCR sequence derives from an adult with an advanced solid tumor such as melanoma, head and neck, liver or kidney cancer. The V gene is TRBV18, the J gene TRBJ2-7; D is perhaps TRBD1 (6 bases). The sample consisted of CD4+ or CD8+ T cells sorted from blood, taken in a trial of the OX40 agonist ivuxolimab. The CDR3: CASSPRQDSYEQYF. The CDR3 DNA reads as TGTGCCAGCTCCCCACGACAGGACTCCTACGAGCAGTACTTC.